This T cell receptor beta chain was sequenced in a study of T cell responses to AZD1222 COVID-19 vaccine. The study, taken as a whole, reports: Spike was spanned by vaccine-associated CD4 TCRs, which were dominant at 160-218 and 743-854.

Generated by immunoSEQ multiplex PCR, the TCRdb table keeps only in-frame clones and is missing some. The sample lists some 140,000 clones, around 92% occurring once. Worth noting for this clone: The antigen is not known.

CDR3 size: 15 residues. V lost 4 bases, J lost 1 base, and 4 bases stayed unmatched. Germline CDR1 reads SGHVS; CDR2 reads FQNEAQ. V usage is TRBV7-8 and J usage is TRBJ2-5; 9 bases agree with TRBD1. Specimen: peripheral blood, collected 28 days after the second AZD1222 dose. The clonotype was recovered from an adult who received the AZD1222 COVID-19 vaccine. The CDR3 loop reads CASSSGQGLQETQYF. CDR3 DNA sequence: TGTGCCAGCAGCTCAGGACAGGGGCTCCAAGAGACCCAGTACTTC.